The subject of this entry is one T cell receptor beta chain. Its antigen remains unidentified. The record originates from a study of T cell responses to AZD1222 COVID-19 vaccine. General study results and limits: In a largely white British group with more females than males, clonal diversity was possibly underestimated. Close to half of spike-specific TCRs reportedly recognize unmutated variant regions. CD4 TCRs linked to vaccination spanned spike, dominating at 160-218 and 743-854. Repertoire samples came only from after the peak T cell response.

Sequenced by immunoSEQ multiplex PCR; TCRdb stores in-frame clones only, minus some. The repertoire consists of fewer than 150,000 clones, with around 93% occurring once and the leading ten covering over 7.5%. V was pared by 0 bases and J by 1 base, with 6 bases between. The CDR3 spans 14 residues. CDR1 is SGHRS, CDR2 YFSETQ, per germline. The sequencing used peripheral blood, collected 28 days after the second AZD1222 dose. This chain joins TRBV5-1 and TRBJ2-3; D not certain. The clonotype originates from an adult who received the AZD1222 COVID-19 vaccine. The CDR3 loop is CASSLVLGTDTQYF. The CDR3, as DNA: TGCGCCAGCAGCTTGGTGCTGGGCACAGATACGCAGTATTTT.